Listed below are T cell receptor beta chains from one sample, sequenced in a study of precursors of human CD4 cytotoxic T cells. TCRdb used MiXCR to reprocess the reads, holding one entry per CDR3 protein. Of some 500 distinct CDR3 sequences in the sample, over 15% were seen once. Sequenced sample: memory CD4+ T cells from blood (PBMCs). The receptor set was obtained from a human donor in good health. The CDR3 runs from the conserved cysteine through the conserved F or W. The D gene is left open where the match is weak. Size values are once, few and many counts, or a class for expanded clones, and some rows have none.

V gene	J gene	D gene	clone size	CDR3 protein	CDR3 DNA
TRBV20-1	TRBJ1-1	NA	large	CSAEREEAFF	TGCAGTGCGGAGAGAGAAGAAGCTTTCTTT
TRBV12-3/TRBV12-4	TRBJ2-7	TRBD2	NA	CASRTSGTYEQYF	TGTGCCAGCAGGACTAGCGGAACCTACGAGCAGTACTTC
TRBV5-1	TRBJ2-7	TRBD2	few	CAINRGLASYEQYF	TGCGCCATCAACAGGGGACTAGCGAGCTACGAGCAGTACTTC
TRBV19	TRBJ2-1	TRBD2	few	CASSIHSGSQNEQFF	TGTGCCAGTAGTATCCATAGCGGGAGTCAGAATGAGCAGTTCTTC
TRBV18	TRBJ2-3	NA	NA	CASSPGSGDTQYF	TGTGCCAGCTCACCAGGGAGCGGCGATACGCAGTATTTT
TRBV29-1	TRBJ2-1	NA	large	CSVEGTNNEQFF	TGCAGCGTTGAAGGGACCAACAATGAGCAGTTCTTC
TRBV29-1	TRBJ2-1	TRBD1	few	CSVESAPDRLVQFF	TGCAGCGTTGAAAGCGCCCCGGACAGGTTGGTTCAGTTCTTC
TRBV5-1	TRBJ2-7	TRBD1	large	CASSIGQGTSYEQYF	TGCGCCAGCAGCATAGGACAGGGGACGTCCTACGAGCAGTACTTC
TRBV12-3/TRBV12-4	TRBJ2-2	TRBD2	large	CASSLNAGVAGELFF	TGTGCCAGCAGTTTAAATGCGGGAGTAGCCGGGGAGCTGTTTTTT
TRBV3-1	TRBJ2-2	NA	NA	CASSQEVGELFF	TGTGCCAGCAGCCAAGAAGTCGGGGAGCTGTTTTTT
TRBV6-1	TRBJ2-7	NA	large	CASSEFGQFSYEQYF	TGTGCCAGCAGTGAATTCGGACAGTTCTCCTACGAGCAGTACTTC
TRBV6-6	TRBJ1-4	TRBD1	large	CASTDPGQGREKLFF	TGTGCCAGCACCGACCCGGGACAGGGCCGAGAAAAACTGTTTTTT
TRBV7-9	TRBJ1-4	TRBD1	large	CASSSGQGRATNEKLFF	TGTGCCAGCAGCTCGGGACAGGGACGGGCGACTAATGAAAAACTGTTTTTT